What follows are 23 T cell receptor beta chains derived from one specimen sequenced in a study of T cells in women clearing cervical HPV infection. Clones were sequenced by immunoSEQ multiplex PCR, and TCRdb holds only the in-frame ones, with some missing. Its table lists 25,000 to 35,000 clones. The sample taken for sequencing was blood buffy coat. The receptors originated from a woman aged 18 to 75 with a cervical HPV16 infection that either progressed to CIN3+ or cleared (not recorded which).

A remark on this clone: The sequenced fragment ends 3 residues before the CDR3 boundary, so the rest is inferred from the germline J gene. V is TRBV28 and J is TRBJ1-5; 7 bases match TRBD1. The CDR3 has 15 amino acids. CDR1 MDHEN and CDR2 SYDVKM come from the germline V gene. J was trimmed by 6 bases and V by 5 bases; bases with no gene match: 10. The sequenced part of the CDR3 DNA is TGTGCCAGCAGTCGGAGACAGGGATTCGGTCAGCCC. Its translation is CASSRRQGFGQP. The entire CDR3 sequence reads CASSRRQGFGQPQHF.

With regard to this clone: The read gets to within 3 residues of the CDR3 end, and the germline J gene fills in the rest. This chain uses TRBV10-2 with TRBJ2-7; 9 bases are a match to TRBD1. Trimming took 3 bases from V and 4 from J; bases not matched to a gene: 4. This CDR3 has 14 amino acids. The germline CDR1 and CDR2 sequences are WSHSY and SAAADI. CDR3 region: CASSDSGTGYEQYF. The DNA read from the CDR3 is TGCGCCAGCAGTGATAGTGGGACAGGGTACGAG.

Comments on this clone: The read terminates 3 residues ahead of where the CDR3 ends, so the germline J gene completes it. This sequence joins TRBV6-4 and TRBJ2-4; D remains unclear. V shed 6 bases and J shed 6 bases, with 18 bases lying between them. The CDR3 loop spans 15 amino acids. CDR1 MRHNA and CDR2 SNTAGT come from the germline V gene. The CDR3 is CASSESPEAGNIQYF. Partial CDR3 DNA: TGTGCCAGCAGCGAAAGCCCGGAAGCAGGAAACATT.

Details on this clone: The read stops 3 residues short of the end of the CDR3; the missing end is completed from the germline J gene. The J gene is TRBJ2-1, the V gene TRBV20-1; D possibly corresponds to TRBD1 (5 bases). The CDR3 spans 15 residues. The germline V and J ends were trimmed by 0 bases and 8 bases, with 17 bases remaining between them. The germline CDR1 and CDR2 sequences are DFQATT and SNEGSKA (reference sequence). The DNA read from the CDR3 is TGCAGTGCTAGAGATCTGGGTCGCTTAGGGGATGAG. It translates to CSARDLGRLGDE. The entire CDR3 reads CSARDLGRLGDEQFF.

Remarks on this clone: The read terminates 3 residues before the CDR3 end, so the remaining end is supplied by the germline J gene. This chain connects TRBV5-6 to TRBJ2-3; 7 bases are shared with TRBD1. J gave up 2 bases and V 2 bases, and 5 bases lay outside the gene matches. The CDR3 runs to 15 residues. The germline V gene encodes CDR1 SGHDT and CDR2 YYEEEE. The sequenced CDR3 bases are TGTGCCAGCAGCTTTCCGGGACAGCCCACAGATACG. Amino acid sequence: CASSFPGQPTDT. From start to end, the CDR3 is CASSFPGQPTDTQYF.

Comments on this clone: The read falls 3 residues short of the CDR3 end, and the missing part is taken from the germline J gene. V is TRBV6-2 or TRBV6-3 and J is TRBJ1-2; 8 nucleotides agree with TRBD1. In germline, CDR1 is MNHEY, CDR2 SVGEGT. The J segment lost 6 bases and the V segment lost 8 bases, leaving 11 bases of the junction unmatched. CDR3 size: 14 residues. This chain's CDR3 is CASVKDRELHGYTF. CDR3 bases read: TGTGCCAGCGTGAAGGACAGGGAATTGCATGGC.

The sequenced part of the CDR3 DNA is TGTGCCAGCAGCCCGCCACCCCTAGCGGGGGGGGCAGATACG. Its translation is CASSPPPLAGGADT. The full CDR3 protein reads CASSPPPLAGGADTQYF. This chain connects TRBV7-6 to TRBJ2-3, with 12 nucleotides matching TRBD2. The read ends 3 residues early relative to the CDR3; the germline J gene fills the gap. J was trimmed by 4 bases and V by 5 bases; bases with no gene match: 10. This CDR3 contains 17 residues. From germline, CDR1 is SGHVS and CDR2 FNYEAQ. Using reference TRBV7-6 and TRBJ2-3 for the parts outside the CDR3, the full variable domain is GAGVSQSPRYKVTKRGQDVALRCDPISGHVSLYWYRQALGQGPEFLTYFNYEAQQDKSGLPNDRFSAERPEGSISTLTIQRTEQRDSAMYRCASSPPPLAGGADTQYFGPGTRLTVL.

To note about this clone: The read is 3 residues too short to cover the CDR3 end, so that end is filled in from the germline J gene. The chain is built from TRBV4-1 and TRBJ1-2; 7 nucleotides match TRBD1. The CDR3 runs 15 residues. The germline gives CDR1 MGHRA, CDR2 YSYEKL. The sequenced part of the CDR3 DNA is TGCGCCAGCAGCCAGCCGGGGAGGGGGCAAGGGGGC. It encodes CASSQPGRGQGG. Given in full, the CDR3 is CASSQPGRGQGGYTF.

In regard to this clone: The read ends 3 residues before the CDR3 terminus; that terminus is restored from the germline J gene. The chain joins TRBV18 to TRBJ1-3; 12 bases align to TRBD1. This CDR3 has 15 amino acids. CDR1 is KGHSH and CDR2 is LQKENI in the germline V gene. The part of the CDR3 DNA that was read is TGTGCCAGCTCGCCAGGGACAGGGGGCCGCGGAACC. Its protein product is CASSPGTGGRGT. The entire CDR3 sequence reads CASSPGTGGRGTIYF. Based on the CDR3 plus reference TRBV18 and TRBJ1-3, the full variable domain is NAGVMQNPRHLVRRRGQEARLRCSPMKGHSHVYWYRQLPEEGLKFMVYLQKENIIDESGMPKERFSAEFPKEGPSILRIQQVVRGDSAAYFCASSPGTGGRGTIYFGEGSWLTVV.

Comment on this clone: A junction end diverges from the germline sequence, so it may reflect a read error. The read terminates 3 residues ahead of where the CDR3 ends, so the germline J gene completes it. This chain links TRBV29-1 with TRBJ2-3, with D tentatively TRBD1 (5 bases). Germline V gene sequence: CDR1 SQVTM, CDR2 ANQGSEA. CDR3 length: 15 residues. CDR3 residues: CRVGRTLGHQDTQYF. Partial CDR3 DNA: TGCAGGGTTGGAAGGACACTCGGGCATCAAGATACG.

CDR3 amino acids: CASSLGTSNEKLFF. The sequenced CDR3 bases are TGTGCCAGCAGTTTGGGGACTTCCAATGAAAAA. The chain joins TRBV7-2 to TRBJ1-4; possible D gene TRBD1, 5 bases. The read terminates 3 residues ahead of where the CDR3 ends, so the germline J gene completes it. Trimming stripped 6 bases from V and 5 bases from J, with 13 bases between. Germline values: CDR1 SGHTA, CDR2 FQGNSA. The CDR3 is 14 amino acids. The full variable domain, in which reference TRBV7-2 and TRBJ1-4 provide the parts outside the CDR3, is GAGVSQSPSNKVTEKGKDVELRCDPISGHTALYWYRQSLGQGLEFLIYFQGNSAPDKSGLPSDRFSAERTGGSVSTLTIQRTQQEDSAVYLCASSLGTSNEKLFFGSGTQLSVL.

A note on this clone: The CDR3 end lies 3 residues beyond the end of the read and is filled in from the germline J gene. The chain uses TRBV7-6 and TRBJ2-7; D gene unclear. The CDR3 is 16 residues long. The ends were cut back, 1 base at V and 1 base at J, with 14 bases in the middle. Germline assignment: CDR1 SGHVS and CDR2 FNYEAQ. The CDR3 bases that were read are TGTGCCAGCAGCTTAGGTCGTGGCAGGAGATCCTACGAG. It yields the protein CASSLGRGRRSYE. The entire CDR3 protein is CASSLGRGRRSYEQYF.

Details on this clone: From the germline J gene comes the end of the CDR3, since the read stops 3 residues before it. V gene TRBV30 combines with J gene TRBJ1-3, with 7 bases aligning to TRBD1. Trimming at V came to 3 bases and at J to 6 bases, leaving 8 bases not matched to a gene. Looked up from germline, CDR1 is GTSNPN and CDR2 is SVGIG (reference sequence). The CDR3 extends over 14 amino acids. Here the CDR3 reads CAWSPDRALNTIYF. Incomplete CDR3 DNA: TGTGCCTGGAGCCCAGACAGGGCCCTAAACACC.

Remarks on this clone: The sequence runs out 3 residues before the end of the CDR3; the remainder is reconstructed from the germline J gene. The gene calls are TRBV7-2 and TRBJ2-3; 8 bases align to TRBD2. CDR1 and CDR2 from the germline V gene are SGHTA and FQGNSA. This CDR3 is built from 14 residues. Trimming removed 9 bases from V and 2 bases from J; junction bases left unmatched: 7. The covered CDR3 bases are TGTGCCAGAGGGACGGGGGGGGTCACAGATACG. It specifies CARGTGGVTDT. The entire CDR3 protein is CARGTGGVTDTQYF. Full variable domain (remainder filled in from reference TRBV7-2 and TRBJ2-3): GAGVSQSPSNKVTEKGKDVELRCDPISGHTALYWYRQSLGQGLEFLIYFQGNSAPDKSGLPSDRFSAERTGGSVSTLTIQRTQQEDSAVYLCARGTGGVTDTQYFGPGTRLTVL.

Of note for this clone: The read ends 3 residues before the CDR3 terminus; that terminus is restored from the germline J gene. V usage is TRBV5-1 and J usage is TRBJ2-2; the D gene is possibly TRBD1 (6 bases). CDR3 size: 15 residues. V lost 1 base and J 6 bases, leaving 13 bases between the germline ends. Looked up from germline, CDR1 is SGHRS and CDR2 is YFSETQ. CDR3 bases read: TGCGCCAGCAGCTTGTTCAGACAGGTACCCGGGGAG. Its protein product is CASSLFRQVPGE. The CDR3, in full, reads CASSLFRQVPGELFF.

About this clone: The read terminates 3 residues before the CDR3 end, so the remaining end is supplied by the germline J gene. This chain connects TRBV7-9 to TRBJ2-5; 8 bases line up with TRBD2. This CDR3 comprises 14 residues. V dropped 8 bases and J dropped 0; count of bases not matched to a gene: 5. Germline V lookup: CDR1 SEHNR, CDR2 FQNEAQ (reference sequence). The CDR3 sequence: CASFSGVYQETQYF. The CDR3 bases that were read are TGTGCCAGCTTTAGCGGGGTGTACCAAGAGACC.

With respect to this clone: The CDR3 end falls 3 residues outside the read, so it is completed with the germline J gene. This chain joins TRBV18 and TRBJ2-2; perhaps TRBD2 as D (6 bases). From germline, CDR1 is KGHSH and CDR2 LQKENI. The V end was cut by 4 bases, the J end by 0 bases, with 15 bases between. The CDR3 is 17 residues long. The CDR3 reads CASSRGVAESNTGELFF. Partial CDR3 DNA: TGTGCCAGCTCACGGGGGGTAGCGGAGTCGAACACCGGGGAG.

CDR3 protein: CASSPPLAGNEQYF. The part of the CDR3 DNA that was read is TGTGCCAGCTCACCCCCACTAGCGGGTAACGAG. V is TRBV18 and J is TRBJ2-7; 9 nucleotides match TRBD2. The CDR3 end is not reached by the read, which stops 3 residues before it; the germline J gene fills it in. CDR1 is KGHSH, CDR2 LQKENI, per germline. With V trimmed by 3 bases and J by 5 bases, 5 bases remained unmatched. The CDR3 is 14 residues long.

About this clone itself: The CDR3 end falls 3 residues outside the read, so it is completed with the germline J gene. V and J are TRBV9 and TRBJ2-5; a weak D match, TRBD2 (6 bases). Germline CDR1 reads SGDLS; CDR2 reads YYNGEE. V shed 1 base and J shed 5 bases, with 15 bases lying between them. CDR3 length: 15 amino acids. The CDR3 DNA, read in part, is TGTGCCAGCAGCGTAATTGGGCGGGGTTTGGAGACC. Encoded protein: CASSVIGRGLET. The complete CDR3 sequence is CASSVIGRGLETQYF.

Concerning this clone itself: The missing CDR3 end, 3 residues past where the read stops, is filled in from the germline J gene. The chain recombines TRBV12-3 or TRBV12-4 with TRBJ1-2, with a tentative D call TRBD1 (6 bases). V shed 2 bases and J shed 6 bases, with 13 bases lying between them. The CDR3 spans 14 residues. CDR3 bases read: TGTGCCAGCAGTTTATTAGGGGACATAAATGGC. Translating it yields CASSLLGDING. The whole CDR3 sequence reads CASSLLGDINGYTF.

In regard to this clone: The CDR3 end falls 3 residues outside the read, so it is completed with the germline J gene. This rearrangement joins TRBV3-1 (or the pseudogene TRBV3-2) to TRBJ1-1; possible D gene TRBD1, 6 bases. The V and J ends lost 1 base and 6 bases respectively, with 12 bases between them. Germline assignment: CDR1 LGHDT and CDR2 YNNKEL (reference sequence). The CDR3 is 14 residues long. This CDR3 reads CASSQAHRVSEAFF. The sequenced CDR3 bases are TGTGCCAGCAGCCAAGCCCACAGGGTATCTGAA.

With respect to this clone: The read ends 3 residues early relative to the CDR3; the germline J gene fills the gap. J is TRBJ2-1 and V is TRBV20-1; 10 positions match TRBD2. CDR1 DFQATT and CDR2 SNEGSKA come from the germline V gene (reference sequence). CDR3 length equals 15 residues. Trimming took 2 bases from V and 5 from J; bases not matched to a gene: 6. CDR3 loop: CSARHIAGGHNEQFF. The covered CDR3 bases are TGCAGTGCTAGACATATAGCGGGGGGACACAATGAG.

Regarding this clone: The missing CDR3 end, 3 residues past where the read stops, is filled in from the germline J gene. This specimen includes other DNA sequences encoding the same CDR3. The genes are TRBV18 and TRBJ2-1, with TRBD1 matching 8 bases. The CDR3 is 15 residues long. Germline CDR1 and CDR2: KGHSH and LQKENI. Trimming removed 0 bases from V and 8 bases from J; junction bases left unmatched: 6. The CDR3 loop reads CASSPPLRGQDEQFF. The CDR3 bases that were read are TGTGCCAGCTCACCACCGCTCAGGGGGCAAGATGAG.